These T cell receptor beta chains were read from a single sample in a study of shared clonotypes between healthy human individuals. The data were produced by immunoSEQ multiplex PCR, yet TCRdb's version contains in-frame clones alone and is incomplete. The sample consists of about 2 million clones, 95% of them appearing once. The specimen sequenced was naive CD4+ T cells sorted from blood. The receptor source for this set is a man aged 18 to 29 in good health. CDR3s include the opening cysteine and the closing phenylalanine or tryptophan. Fields, in order: clone size, D gene, J gene, V gene, CDR3 protein, CDR3 DNA. The D gene is left open where the match is weak. Clone sizes are given selectively: once, few, many, or a class where the clone is expanded.

-,-,TRBJ1-4,TRBV18,CASSPGAAEKLFF,TGTGCCAGCTCACCAGGGGCGGCTGAAAAACTGTTTTTT
-,-,TRBJ1-1,TRBV9,CASSVADGFLTPTEAFF,TGTGCCAGCAGCGTAGCTGACGGGTTCCTCACTCCCACTGAAGCTTTCTTT
-,-,TRBJ2-1,TRBV2,CASSGTDKSYNEQFF,TGTGCCAGCAGTGGGACCGACAAGTCCTACAATGAGCAGTTCTTC
-,-,TRBJ1-1,TRBV30,CAWSKKNTEAFF,TGTGCCTGGAGTAAGAAGAACACTGAAGCTTTCTTT
-,-,TRBJ1-2,TRBV2,CASNGPGIGYTF,TGTGCCAGCAATGGACCCGGGATTGGCTACACCTTC
-,-,TRBJ1-2,TRBV6-6,CASSYSDGYTF,TGTGCCAGCAGTTATTCGGATGGCTACACCTTC
-,-,TRBJ1-4,TRBV6-6,CASRMDGTGGKLFF,TGTGCCAGCAGGATGGACGGTACTGGGGGAAAACTGTTTTTT
-,TRBD1,TRBJ1-1,TRBV7-9,CASSPGTGGWTEAFF,TGTGCCAGCAGCCCCGGGACAGGGGGGTGGACTGAAGCTTTCTTT
-,TRBD1,TRBJ1-2,TRBV5-4,CASSPGQGTNYGYTF,TGTGCCAGCAGCCCGGGACAGGGAACTAACTATGGCTACACCTTC
once,-,TRBJ2-5,TRBV28,CASTSLGKGKETQYF,TGTGCCAGCACCTCTCTAGGGAAGGGTAAAGAGACCCAGTACTTC
-,-,TRBJ2-2,TRBV6-1,CASSEAGGTGELFF,TGTGCCAGCAGTGAAGCTGGGGGGACCGGGGAGCTGTTTTTT
-,-,TRBJ2-1,TRBV5-1,CASSPSATGSEQFF,TGCGCCAGCAGCCCGTCGGCAACAGGGTCTGAGCAGTTCTTC
-,-,TRBJ2-5,TRBV10-3,CAIRDSQETQYF,TGTGCCATCAGGGACAGTCAAGAGACCCAGTACTTC
-,-,TRBJ2-7,TRBV11-2,CASRAGQGGDYEQYF,TGTGCCAGCAGAGCCGGCCAAGGTGGTGACTACGAGCAGTACTTC
-,-,TRBJ1-2,TRBV6-1,CASSEGFGFGYTF,TGTGCCAGCAGTGAAGGGTTTGGGTTTGGCTACACCTTC
-,-,TRBJ2-3,TRBV5-1,CASRSTDTQYF,TGCGCCAGCAGATCCACAGATACGCAGTATTTT
-,-,TRBJ1-3,TRBV12-2,CASRLVASPVSGNTIYF,TGTGCAAGTCGCCTAGTCGCTAGCCCGGTCTCTGGAAACACCATATATTTT
-,-,TRBJ1-1,TRBV11-2,CASSGPGRTTEAFF,TGTGCCAGCAGCGGACCAGGGAGGACCACTGAAGCTTTCTTT
-,-,TRBJ2-7,TRBV5-1,CASSGGDSPYEQYF,TGCGCCAGCAGCGGGGGGGACAGCCCGTACGAGCAGTACTTC
-,TRBD1,TRBJ1-6,TRBV18,CASSPTGTPWNSPLHF,TGTGCCAGCTCACCGACAGGGACCCCTTGGAATTCACCCCTCCACTTT
-,-,TRBJ2-2,TRBV15,CATSRAIAGELFF,TGTGCCACCAGCAGAGCGATAGCCGGGGAGCTGTTTTTT
-,-,TRBJ1-6,TRBV5-1,CASSYAGQRNSPLHF,TGCGCCAGCAGTTACGCCGGGCAGCGTAATTCACCCCTCCACTTT
-,-,TRBJ1-6,TRBV25-1,CASSEGVLNSPLHF,TGTGCCAGCAGTGAAGGGGTCTTAAATTCACCCCTCCACTTT
-,TRBD1,TRBJ2-7,TRBV7-7,CASSSVKQGGNEQYF,TGTGCTAGCAGCTCGGTCAAACAGGGGGGAAACGAGCAGTACTTC
-,-,TRBJ1-5,TRBV5-6,CASSLEVNQPQHF,TGTGCCAGCAGCTTGGAGGTTAATCAGCCCCAGCATTTT
-,-,TRBJ2-7,TRBV30,CAWMPGLAYEQYF,TGTGCCTGGATGCCGGGACTTGCCTACGAGCAGTACTTC
-,TRBD1,TRBJ1-6,TRBV11-2,CASSWAGTGDSPLHF,TGTGCCAGCAGCTGGGCCGGGACAGGGGACTCACCCCTCCACTTT
-,-,TRBJ1-2,TRBV2,CASSEVRAYYGYTF,TGTGCCAGCAGTGAAGTGAGGGCGTACTATGGCTACACCTTC
once,-,TRBJ2-2,TRBV5-1,CASRLGRPNTGELFF,TGCGCCAGCAGATTAGGACGCCCAAACACCGGGGAGCTGTTTTTT
few,-,TRBJ1-5,TRBV6-1,CASSEGDSNQPQHF,TGTGCCAGCAGCGAGGGGGATTCCAATCAGCCCCAGCATTTT
once,-,TRBJ2-7,TRBV6-1,CASSDYSGQYF,TGTGCCAGCAGTGACTACAGCGGGCAGTACTTC
once,-,TRBJ2-2,TRBV10-1,CASSGVIGELFF,TGCGCCAGCAGTGGGGTTATCGGGGAGCTGTTTTTT
-,-,TRBJ2-7,TRBV10-3,CAISESTLSYEQYF,TGTGCCATCAGTGAGTCGACCCTAAGCTACGAGCAGTACTTC